This T cell receptor beta chain is from a study of beta chain features in type 1 diabetes. Trimming stripped 6 bases from V and 5 bases from J, with 14 bases between. The CDR3 is 13 residues long. From germline, CDR1 is MNHNY and CDR2 SVGAGI (reference sequence). Expressed TCRB transcripts were sequenced because the isolated RNA had all been reverse transcribed beforehand. Repertoires were generated with immunoSEQ multiplex PCR, while TCRdb's copy carries only in-frame clones and drops some. The repertoire holds roughly 310,000 clones, with about 10% as singletons. This chain links TRBV6-6 with TRBJ2-7; D perhaps matches TRBD1 (5 bases). This receptor was taken from a woman in her twenties or thirties in good health. Input material: naive CD4+ T cells from blood. The CDR3 sequence is CASSPDTLNEQYF. CDR3 DNA sequence: TGTGCCAGCAGCCCGGACACCCTCAACGAGCAGTACTTC.